One T cell receptor (beta chain) is described in this entry. Antigen unknown. The protocol was immunoSEQ multiplex PCR, while the TCRdb copy is restricted to in-frame clones and leaves out a portion. The sample has about 380,000 clones; just over 95% are singletons. Donors were healthy HIV-negative adults without recently reported acute infections or vaccinations. Nashville, Tennessee was home to all donors, who were Caucasian adults. These data are taken from a study of shared clonotypes between healthy human individuals. Notes on the study in general: Researchers sampled blood only, noting tissue repertoires likely differ.

The sequence was obtained from a man aged 25-45 years in good health. Material: memory CD8+ T cells sorted from blood. The subset denotes: CD45RO+ cells pooled with CCR7-negative TemRA cells.

The CDR3 region is CASSLDRGRETQYF. Here the CDR3 DNA reads TGTGCCAGCAGCTTGGACAGGGGGCGAGAGACCCAGTACTTC. The chain couples TRBV5-6 to TRBJ2-5, with 9 bases lining up with TRBD1. The CDR3 contains 14 residues. Germline V lookup: CDR1 SGHDT, CDR2 YYEEEE. Losses at the gene ends were 0 bases for V and 4 bases for J; bases not matched to a gene: 1.